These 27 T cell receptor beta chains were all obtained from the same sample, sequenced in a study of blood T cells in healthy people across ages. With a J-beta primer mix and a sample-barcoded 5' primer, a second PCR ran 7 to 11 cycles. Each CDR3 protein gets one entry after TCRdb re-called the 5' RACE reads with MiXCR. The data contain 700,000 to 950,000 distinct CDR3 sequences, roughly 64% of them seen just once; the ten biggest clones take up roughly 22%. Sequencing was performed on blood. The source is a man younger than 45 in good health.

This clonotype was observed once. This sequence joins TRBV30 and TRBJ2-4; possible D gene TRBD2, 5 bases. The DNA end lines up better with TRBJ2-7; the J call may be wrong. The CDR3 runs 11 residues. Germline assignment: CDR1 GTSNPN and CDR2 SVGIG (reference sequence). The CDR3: CAWRRAYEQYF. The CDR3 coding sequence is TGTGCCTGGAGGCGGGCGTACGAGCAGTACTTC.

The CDR3 region is CASSQAGGGSYEQYF. CDR3 DNA: TGTGCCAGCAGCCAAGCAGGAGGGGGCTCCTACGAGCAGTACTTC. The chain couples TRBV3-1 to TRBJ2-7; the D gene could be TRBD1 or TRBD2 (6 bases each). Germline CDR1 and CDR2: LGHDT and YNNKEL (reference sequence). V gave up 1 base and J gave up 0 bases, with 10 bases separating them. The CDR3 totals 15 residues.

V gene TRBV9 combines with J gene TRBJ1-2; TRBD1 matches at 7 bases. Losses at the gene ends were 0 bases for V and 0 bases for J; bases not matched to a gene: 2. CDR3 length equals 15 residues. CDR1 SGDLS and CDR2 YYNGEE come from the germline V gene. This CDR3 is CASSVDRGTNYGYTF. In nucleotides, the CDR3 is TGTGCCAGCAGCGTAGACAGGGGAACTAACTATGGCTACACCTTC.

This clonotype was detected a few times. The CDR3 sequence: CASSLVDNPYEQYF. The CDR3 nucleotides are TGCGCCAGCAGCTTGGTTGACAACCCGTACGAGCAGTACTTC. The V and J genes are TRBV5-1 and TRBJ2-7; D unclear. CDR1 and CDR2 (germline): SGHRS, YFSETQ. The V end was cut by 0 bases, the J end by 4 bases, with 11 bases between. This CDR3 is built from 14 residues.

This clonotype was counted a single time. The CDR3 spells CSVPSEGNLNYGYTF. CDR3 sequence (DNA): TGCAGCGTTCCCTCAGAGGGAAACCTTAACTATGGCTACACCTTC. This chain connects TRBV29-1 to TRBJ1-2, with D unclear. Germline V CDR1 and CDR2: SQVTM, ANQGSEA. The CDR3 loop spans 15 amino acids. The V end was cut by 5 bases, the J end by 1 base, with 17 bases between. Looking up the rest from reference TRBV29-1 and TRBJ1-2 gives the full variable domain: SAVISQKPSRDICQRGTSLTIQCQVDSQVTMMFWYRQQPGQSLTLIATANQGSEATYESGFVIDKFPISRPNLTFSTLTVSNMSPEDSSIYLCSVPSEGNLNYGYTFGSGTRLTVV.

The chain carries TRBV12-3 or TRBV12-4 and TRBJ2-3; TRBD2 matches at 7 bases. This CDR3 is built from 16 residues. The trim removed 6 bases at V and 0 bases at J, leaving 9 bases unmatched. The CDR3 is CASSLLGRTSTDTQYF. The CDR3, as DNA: TGTGCCAGCAGCCTCCTCGGGAGGACTAGCACAGATACGCAGTATTTT.

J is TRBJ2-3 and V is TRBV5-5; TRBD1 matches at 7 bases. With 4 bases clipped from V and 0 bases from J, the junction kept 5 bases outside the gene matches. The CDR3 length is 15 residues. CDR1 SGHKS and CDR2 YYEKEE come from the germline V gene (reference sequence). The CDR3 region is CASSAPGQSTDTQYF. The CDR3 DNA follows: TGTGCCAGCAGCGCCCCGGGACAGAGCACAGATACGCAGTATTTT.

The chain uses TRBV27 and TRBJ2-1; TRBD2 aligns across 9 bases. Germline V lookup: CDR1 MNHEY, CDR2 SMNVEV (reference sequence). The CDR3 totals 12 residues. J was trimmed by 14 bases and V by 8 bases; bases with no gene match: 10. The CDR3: CASGSGRHPEFF. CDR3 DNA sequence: TGTGCCAGCGGGAGCGGGAGGCACCCCGAGTTCTTC.

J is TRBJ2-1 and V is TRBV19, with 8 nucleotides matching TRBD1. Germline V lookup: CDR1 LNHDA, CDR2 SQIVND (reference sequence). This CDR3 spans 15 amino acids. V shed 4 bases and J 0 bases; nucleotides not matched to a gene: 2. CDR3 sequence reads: CASSRTGNSYNEQFF. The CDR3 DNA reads TGTGCCAGTAGTAGGACAGGGAACTCCTACAATGAGCAGTTCTTC.

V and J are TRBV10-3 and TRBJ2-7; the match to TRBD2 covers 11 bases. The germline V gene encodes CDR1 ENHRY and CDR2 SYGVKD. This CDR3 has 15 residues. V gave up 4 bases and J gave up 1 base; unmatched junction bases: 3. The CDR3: CAISVVAGGSYEQYF. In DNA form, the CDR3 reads TGTGCCATCAGTGTGGTAGCGGGAGGGTCCTACGAGCAGTACTTC.

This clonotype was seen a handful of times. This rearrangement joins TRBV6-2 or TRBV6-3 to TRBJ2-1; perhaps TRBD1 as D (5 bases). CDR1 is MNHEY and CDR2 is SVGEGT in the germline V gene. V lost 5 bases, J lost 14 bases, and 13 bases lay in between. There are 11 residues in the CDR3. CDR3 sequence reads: CASSQGGPEFF. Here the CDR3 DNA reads TGTGCCAGCAGTCAGGGTGGGCCAGAGTTCTTC.

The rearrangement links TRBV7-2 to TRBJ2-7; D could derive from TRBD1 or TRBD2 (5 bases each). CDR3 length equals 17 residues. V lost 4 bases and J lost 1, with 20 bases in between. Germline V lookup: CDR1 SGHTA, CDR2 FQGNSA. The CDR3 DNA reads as TGTGCCAGCAGCTCAAGGGCTTCCGGGACGACGTCCTACGAGCAGTACTTC. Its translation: CASSSRASGTTSYEQYF.

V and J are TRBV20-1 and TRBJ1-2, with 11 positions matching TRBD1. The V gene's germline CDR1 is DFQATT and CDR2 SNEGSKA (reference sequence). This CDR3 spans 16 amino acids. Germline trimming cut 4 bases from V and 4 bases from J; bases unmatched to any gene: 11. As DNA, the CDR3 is TGCAGTGCTAAGGACAGGGGGCTTTTCGATGGCTATGGCTACACCTTC. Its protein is CSAKDRGLFDGYGYTF.

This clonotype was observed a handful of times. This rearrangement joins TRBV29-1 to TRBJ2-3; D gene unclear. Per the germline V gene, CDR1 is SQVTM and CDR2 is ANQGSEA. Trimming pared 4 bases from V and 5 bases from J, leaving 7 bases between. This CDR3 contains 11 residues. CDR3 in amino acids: CSVAVVDTQYF. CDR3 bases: TGCAGCGTTGCAGTGGTAGATACGCAGTATTTT.

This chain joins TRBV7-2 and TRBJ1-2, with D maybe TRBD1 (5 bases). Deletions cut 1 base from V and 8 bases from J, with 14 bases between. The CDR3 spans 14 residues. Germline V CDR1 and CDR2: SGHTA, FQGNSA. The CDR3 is CASSLGQGTEGYTF. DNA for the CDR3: TGTGCCAGCAGCTTAGGCCAGGGAACAGAGGGCTACACCTTC.

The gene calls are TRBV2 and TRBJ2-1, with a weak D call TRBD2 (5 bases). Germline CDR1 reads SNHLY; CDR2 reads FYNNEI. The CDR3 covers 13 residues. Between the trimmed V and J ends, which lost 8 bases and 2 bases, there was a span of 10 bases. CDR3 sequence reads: CASGERTYNEQFF. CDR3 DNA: TGTGCCAGCGGGGAGCGAACCTACAATGAGCAGTTCTTC.

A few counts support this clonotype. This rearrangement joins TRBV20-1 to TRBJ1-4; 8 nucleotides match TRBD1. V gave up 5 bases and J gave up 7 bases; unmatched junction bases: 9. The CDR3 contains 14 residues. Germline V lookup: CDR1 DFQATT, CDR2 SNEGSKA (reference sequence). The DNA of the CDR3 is TGCAGTGCTCCGGGACAGGCCGAGGGTGAAAAACTGTTTTTT. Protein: CSAPGQAEGEKLFF.

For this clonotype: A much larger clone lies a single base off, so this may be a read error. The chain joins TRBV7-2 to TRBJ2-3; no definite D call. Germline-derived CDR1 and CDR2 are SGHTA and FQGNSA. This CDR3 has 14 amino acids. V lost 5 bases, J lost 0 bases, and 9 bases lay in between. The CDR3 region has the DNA TGTGCCAGCAGCCCCGCCCACAGCACAGATACGCAGTATTTT. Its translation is CASSPAHSTDTQYF.

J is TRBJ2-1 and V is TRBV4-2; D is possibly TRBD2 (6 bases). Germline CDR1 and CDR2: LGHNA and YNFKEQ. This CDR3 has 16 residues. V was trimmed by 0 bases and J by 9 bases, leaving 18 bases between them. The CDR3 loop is CASSQDWAGIRSEQFF. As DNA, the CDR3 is TGTGCCAGCAGCCAAGACTGGGCGGGGATACGATCTGAGCAGTTCTTC.

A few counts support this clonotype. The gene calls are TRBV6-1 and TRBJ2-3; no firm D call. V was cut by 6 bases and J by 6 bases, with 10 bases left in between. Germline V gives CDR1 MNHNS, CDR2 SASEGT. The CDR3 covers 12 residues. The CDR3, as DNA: TGTGCCAGCAGCCCTAGTAGGGATACGCAGTATTTT. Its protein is CASSPSRDTQYF.

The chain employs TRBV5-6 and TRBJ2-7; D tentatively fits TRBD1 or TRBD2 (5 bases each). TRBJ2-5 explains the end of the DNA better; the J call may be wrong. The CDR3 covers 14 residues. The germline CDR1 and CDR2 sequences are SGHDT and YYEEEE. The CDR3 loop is CASSTSGAGETQYF. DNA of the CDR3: TGTGCCAGCAGTACGTCCGGGGCTGGAGAGACCCAGTACTTC.

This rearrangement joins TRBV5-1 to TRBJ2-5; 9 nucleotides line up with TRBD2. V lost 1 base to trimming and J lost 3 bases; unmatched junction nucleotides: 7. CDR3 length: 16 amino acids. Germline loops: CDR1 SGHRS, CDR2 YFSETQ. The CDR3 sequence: CASSLTHVAGEETQYF. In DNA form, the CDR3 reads TGCGCCAGCAGCTTGACCCACGTAGCGGGGGAAGAGACCCAGTACTTC.

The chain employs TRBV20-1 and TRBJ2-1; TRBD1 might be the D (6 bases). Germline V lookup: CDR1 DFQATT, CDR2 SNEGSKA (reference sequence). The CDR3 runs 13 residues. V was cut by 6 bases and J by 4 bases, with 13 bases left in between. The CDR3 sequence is CSAPGVGYNEQFF. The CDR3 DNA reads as TGCAGTGCCCCAGGGGTGGGGTACAATGAGCAGTTCTTC.

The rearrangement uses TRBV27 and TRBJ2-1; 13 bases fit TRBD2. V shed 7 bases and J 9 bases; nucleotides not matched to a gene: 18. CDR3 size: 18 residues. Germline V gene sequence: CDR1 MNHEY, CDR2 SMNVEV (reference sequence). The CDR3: CASNSGVRGLAGDFEQFF. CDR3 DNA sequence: TGTGCCAGCAACTCCGGGGTTCGTGGACTAGCGGGAGATTTTGAGCAGTTCTTC.

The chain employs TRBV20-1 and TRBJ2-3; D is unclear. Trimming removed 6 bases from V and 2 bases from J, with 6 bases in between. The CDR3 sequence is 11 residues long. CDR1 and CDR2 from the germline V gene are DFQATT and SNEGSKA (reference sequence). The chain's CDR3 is CSAVITDTQYF. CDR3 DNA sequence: TGCAGTGCCGTTATCACAGATACGCAGTATTTT.

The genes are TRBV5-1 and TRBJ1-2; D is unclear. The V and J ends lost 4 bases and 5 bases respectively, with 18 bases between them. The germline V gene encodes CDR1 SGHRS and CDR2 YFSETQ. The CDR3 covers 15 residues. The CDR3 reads CASSPPQLTGYGYTF. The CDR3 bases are TGCGCCAGCAGCCCGCCCCAACTGACTGGTTATGGCTACACCTTC.

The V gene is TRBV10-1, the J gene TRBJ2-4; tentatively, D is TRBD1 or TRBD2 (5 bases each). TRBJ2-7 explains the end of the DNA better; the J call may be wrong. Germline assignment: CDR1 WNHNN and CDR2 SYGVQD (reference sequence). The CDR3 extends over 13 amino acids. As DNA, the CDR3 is TGCGCCAGCAGTGGATATGGGGCGGGCGAGCAGTACTTC. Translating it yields CASSGYGAGEQYF.